This T cell receptor (beta chain) was documented in a study of human T cells and chemical hapten exposure (dated by TCRdb to the early 2020s). About the study as a whole: For sensitization, 2% DPC in acetone was applied to a roughly 2 cm by roughly 2 cm area of upper inner arm skin. Patients additionally received weekly therapeutic DPC doses to the scalp throughout the roughly 24-week study period. Patch testing was done on the upper back using Finn chambers containing 0.01% DPC, and results were scored after 6 days according to International Contact Dermatitis Research Group standards. Alopecia areata with under or over 50% scalp involvement, alopecia totalis and alopecia universalis were represented in the patient cohort, which was mostly female. The libraries were sequenced as a pool, and the TCR yield per sample differed mostly because of small variations in library volumes within the pool. The study tracked peripheral blood TCR repertoire changes in vivo during primary and secondary sensitization to the hapten diphenylcyclopropenone (DPC) in alopecia patients. Patient blood was sampled pre-sensitization (week 0) and at 2, 6 and about 24 weeks after DPC sensitization. For TCR sequencing, blood came from about 29 alopecia patients at anywhere from one to four time points (pre-sensitization, 2, 6 and 24 weeks). The paper as a whole reports these results and caveats: After repeated subsampling, the strength of the expansion versus patch-test correlation and the threshold at which it became significant changed. Compared with pre-sensitization or healthy control sets, expanded TCRs formed significantly more large CDR3 similarity clusters, which is consistent with antigen-driven responses. Patch test score was positively correlated with the number of PT1 expanded TCRs, with significance at thresholds 8, 16 and 32 but not at 4. The number of TCRs above 1 in 1000 frequency did not change with DPC sensitization; there was no evidence of global repertoire structure alterations. Because every patient had alopecia, a presumed autoimmune disease, the patients' immune response might differ from that of healthy individuals.

The label giving this sample's time point can be read as: patch test 2, 6 weeks after DPC sensitization. What the treatment or condition label conveys for this sample: therapeutic diphenylcyclopropenone sensitization with weekly scalp DPC. Blood at each patch-test visit was drawn before the patch test was applied. Patients were eligible if aged 18 to 70, diagnosed with alopecia and judged suitable for DPC therapy, and pregnant patients were excluded. Unfractionated whole blood was collected in Tempus Blood RNA tubes, and total RNA was extracted from that blood. This clonotype turned up a few times. Its binding antigen is unknown. Base qualities are not provided; no much larger clone lies one nucleotide away. The library was generated by RACE. Sequencing took place on a NextSeq 500. Library preparation attached unique molecular identifiers to individual cDNA molecules for quantitative, reproducible TCR counting. Both TCR alpha and TCR beta chains were sequenced from each blood RNA sample. In the paper's pipeline: Samples had a median of roughly 91,000 TCRs, with a range from 23,224 to 690,600. V, J and CDR3 annotation of the TCR reads was performed with the Decombinator software suite. To make PS versus PT1 abundance plots, every sample was subsampled to the same number of TCRs (28,000). Expanded TCRs were defined as absent before sensitization and observed at least eight times at the 2-week time point. TCRdb reanalyzed the raw reads on its own, using fastp at Q25 for trimming and MiXCR for clone calling, and kept in-frame beta chains. CDR3 protein sequences are deduplicated, and each keeps its most common genes and DNA. Clone size and V and J calls follow TCRdb, not the original study. This sample comprises around 360,000 distinct CDR3 sequences, nearly 6.5% of them detected only once. The ten top clones hold around 6.1% of the sample.

The receptor was isolated from a young woman with alopecia areata. Some clones in this sample may be carry-over from other donors' samples. Sequencing was performed on whole blood, taken in connection with sensitization to the hapten diphenylcyclopropenone (DPC).

The DNA sequence is as follows: TGTGCCAGCAGCCCCGACACCAATTACAATGAGCAGTTCTTC. Translated, this gives CASSPDTNYNEQFF. The rearrangement joined TRBV5-4 to TRBJ2-1, with an unclear D gene assignment. V is clipped by 4 bases and J by 4 bases, and the sequence between their germline boundaries is 12 bases long. Taken from the germline V gene (reference sequence), the CDR1 and CDR2 loops are SGHNT and YYREEE. Inclusive of the bounding cysteine and phenylalanine, the CDR3 is 14 residues long. The read is trimmed to its CDR3 DNA, 42 bases read in frame from base 1.